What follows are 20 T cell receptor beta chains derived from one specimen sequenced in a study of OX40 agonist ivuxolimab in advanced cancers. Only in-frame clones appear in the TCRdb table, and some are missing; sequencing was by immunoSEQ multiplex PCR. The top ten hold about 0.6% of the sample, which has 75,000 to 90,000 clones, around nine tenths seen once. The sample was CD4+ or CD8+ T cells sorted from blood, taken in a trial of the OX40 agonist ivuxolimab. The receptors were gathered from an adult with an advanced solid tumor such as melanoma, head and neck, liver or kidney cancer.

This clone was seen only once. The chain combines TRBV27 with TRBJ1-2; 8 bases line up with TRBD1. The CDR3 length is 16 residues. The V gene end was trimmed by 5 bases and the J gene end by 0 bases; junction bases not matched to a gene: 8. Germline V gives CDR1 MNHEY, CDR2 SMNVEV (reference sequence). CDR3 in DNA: TGTGCCAGCAGTAAATACCAGGGGGCCGCTAACTATGGCTACACCTTC. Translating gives CASSKYQGAANYGYTF.

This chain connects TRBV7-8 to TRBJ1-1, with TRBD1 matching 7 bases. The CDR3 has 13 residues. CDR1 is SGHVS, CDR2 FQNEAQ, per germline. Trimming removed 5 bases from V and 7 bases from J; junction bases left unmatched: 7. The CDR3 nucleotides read TGTGCCAGCAGCCGCGACAGGGCGGATGAAGCTTTCTTT. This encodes CASSRDRADEAFF.

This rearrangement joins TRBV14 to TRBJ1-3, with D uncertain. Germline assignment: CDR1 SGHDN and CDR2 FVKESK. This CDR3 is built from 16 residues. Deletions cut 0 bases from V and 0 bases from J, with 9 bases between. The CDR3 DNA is TGTGCCAGCAGCCAAGATCTTGCGAGCTCTGGAAACACCATATATTTT. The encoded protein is CASSQDLASSGNTIYF.

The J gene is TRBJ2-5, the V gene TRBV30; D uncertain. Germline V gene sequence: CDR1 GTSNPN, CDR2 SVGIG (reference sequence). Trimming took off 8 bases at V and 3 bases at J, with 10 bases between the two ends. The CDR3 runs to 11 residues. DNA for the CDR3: TGTGCCGTAAGGGTCGAAGAGACCCAGTACTTC. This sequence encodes CAVRVEETQYF. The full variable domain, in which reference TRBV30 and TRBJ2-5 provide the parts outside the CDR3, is SQTIHQWPATLVQPVGSPLSLECTVEGTSNPNLYWYRQAAGRGLQLLFYSVGIGQISSEVPQNLSASRPQDRQFILSSKKLLLSDSGFYLCAVRVEETQYFGPGTRLLVL.

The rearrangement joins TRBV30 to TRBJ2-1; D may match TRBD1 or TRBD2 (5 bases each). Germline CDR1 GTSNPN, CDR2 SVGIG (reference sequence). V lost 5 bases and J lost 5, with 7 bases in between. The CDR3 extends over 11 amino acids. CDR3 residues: CAWGGNNEQFF. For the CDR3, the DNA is TGTGCCTGGGGGGGAAACAATGAGCAGTTCTTC.

CDR3 DNA sequence: TGTGCCAGCTCACCGGGACAGCATAATTCACCCCTCCACTTT. This encodes CASSPGQHNSPLHF. The V gene is TRBV18, the J gene TRBJ1-6; the match to TRBD1 covers 7 bases. Germline CDR1 KGHSH, CDR2 LQKENI. The CDR3 is 14 amino acids. Trimming at V came to 3 bases and at J to 5 bases, leaving 1 base not matched to a gene. Drawing the rest from reference TRBV18 and TRBJ1-6, the complete variable domain is NAGVMQNPRHLVRRRGQEARLRCSPMKGHSHVYWYRQLPEEGLKFMVYLQKENIIDESGMPKERFSAEFPKEGPSILRIQQVVRGDSAAYFCASSPGQHNSPLHFGNGTRLTVT.

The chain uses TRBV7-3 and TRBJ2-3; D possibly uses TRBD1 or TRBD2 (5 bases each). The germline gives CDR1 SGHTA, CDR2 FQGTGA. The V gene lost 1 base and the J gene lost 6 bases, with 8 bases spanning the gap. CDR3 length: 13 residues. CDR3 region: CASSLRGADTQYF. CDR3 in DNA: TGTGCCAGCAGCTTAAGAGGGGCCGATACGCAGTATTTT.

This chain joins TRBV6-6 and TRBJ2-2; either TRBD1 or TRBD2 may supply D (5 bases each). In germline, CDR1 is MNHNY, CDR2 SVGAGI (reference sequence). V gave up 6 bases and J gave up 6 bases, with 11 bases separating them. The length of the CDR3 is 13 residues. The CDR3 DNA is TGTGCCAGCAGGGGGGTGTGGGCCGGGGAGCTGTTTTTT. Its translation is CASRGVWAGELFF.

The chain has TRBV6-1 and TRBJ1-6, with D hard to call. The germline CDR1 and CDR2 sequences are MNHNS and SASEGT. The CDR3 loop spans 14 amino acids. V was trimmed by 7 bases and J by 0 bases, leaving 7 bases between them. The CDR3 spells CASMGSSYNSPLHF. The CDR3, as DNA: TGTGCCAGCATGGGGAGCTCCTATAATTCACCCCTCCACTTT.

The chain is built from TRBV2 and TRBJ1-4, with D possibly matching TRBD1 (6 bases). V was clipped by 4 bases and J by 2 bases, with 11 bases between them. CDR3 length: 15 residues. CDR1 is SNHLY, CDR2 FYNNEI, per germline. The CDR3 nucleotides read TGTGCCAGCAGTGCCTATGGGGGCACTAATGAAAAACTGTTTTTT. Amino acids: CASSAYGGTNEKLFF.

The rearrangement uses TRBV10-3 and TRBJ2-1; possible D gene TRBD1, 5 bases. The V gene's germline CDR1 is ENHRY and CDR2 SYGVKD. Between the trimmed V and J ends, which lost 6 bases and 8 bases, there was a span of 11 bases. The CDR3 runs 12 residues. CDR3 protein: CAIRDWGHEQFF. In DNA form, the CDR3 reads TGTGCCATCAGAGACTGGGGCCATGAGCAGTTCTTC.

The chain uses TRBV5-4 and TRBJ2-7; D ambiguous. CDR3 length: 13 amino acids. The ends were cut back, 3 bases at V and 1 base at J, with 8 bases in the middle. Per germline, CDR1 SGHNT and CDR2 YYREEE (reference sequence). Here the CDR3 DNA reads TGTGCCAGCAGCTCTCTCCTGTCCTACGAGCAGTACTTC. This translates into CASSSLLSYEQYF.

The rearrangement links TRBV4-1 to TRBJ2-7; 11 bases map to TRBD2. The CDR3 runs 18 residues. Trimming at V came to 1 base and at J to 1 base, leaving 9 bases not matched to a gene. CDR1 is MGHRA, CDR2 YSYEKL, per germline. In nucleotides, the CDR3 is TGCGCCAGCAGCCAAGCTACTCCCGGGACTAGCGGTTCCTACGAGCAGTACTTC. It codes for CASSQATPGTSGSYEQYF.

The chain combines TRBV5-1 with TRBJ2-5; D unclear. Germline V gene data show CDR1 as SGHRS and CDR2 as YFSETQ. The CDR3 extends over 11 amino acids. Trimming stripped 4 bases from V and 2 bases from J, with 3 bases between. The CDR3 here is CASSAQETQYF. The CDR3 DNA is TGCGCCAGCAGCGCACAAGAGACCCAGTACTTC.

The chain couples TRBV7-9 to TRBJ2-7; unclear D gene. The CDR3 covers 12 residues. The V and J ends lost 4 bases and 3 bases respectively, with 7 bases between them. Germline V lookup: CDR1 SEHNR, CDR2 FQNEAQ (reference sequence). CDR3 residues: CASSSNRYEQYF. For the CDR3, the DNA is TGTGCCAGCAGCTCCAATCGCTACGAGCAGTACTTC.

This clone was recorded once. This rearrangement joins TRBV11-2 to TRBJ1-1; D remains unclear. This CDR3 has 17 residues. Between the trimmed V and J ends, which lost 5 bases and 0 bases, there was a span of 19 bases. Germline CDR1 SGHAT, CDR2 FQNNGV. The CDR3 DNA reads TGTGCCAGCAGCGCATTTAAAGGGCAGTTGATGAACACTGAAGCTTTCTTT. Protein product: CASSAFKGQLMNTEAFF.

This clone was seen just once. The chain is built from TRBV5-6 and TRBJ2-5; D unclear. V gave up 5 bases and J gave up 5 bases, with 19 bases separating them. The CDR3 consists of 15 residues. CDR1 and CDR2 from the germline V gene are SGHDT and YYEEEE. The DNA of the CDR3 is TGTGCCAGCAGAAAAAGAACAGTAGACGGCGAGACCCAGTACTTC. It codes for CASRKRTVDGETQYF.

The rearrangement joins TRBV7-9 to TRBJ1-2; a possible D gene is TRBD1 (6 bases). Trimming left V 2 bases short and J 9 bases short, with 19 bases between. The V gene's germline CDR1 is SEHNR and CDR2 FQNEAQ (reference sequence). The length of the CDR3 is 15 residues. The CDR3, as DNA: TGTGCCAGCAGCTTATCGGACAGCTACCAGAAGAGCTACACCTTC. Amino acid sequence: CASSLSDSYQKSYTF. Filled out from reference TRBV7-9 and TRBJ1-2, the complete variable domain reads DTGVSQNPRHKITKRGQNVTFRCDPISEHNRLYWYRQTLGQGPEFLTYFQNEAQLEKSRLLSDRFSAERPKGSFSTLEIQRTEQGDSAMYLCASSLSDSYQKSYTFGSGTRLTVV.

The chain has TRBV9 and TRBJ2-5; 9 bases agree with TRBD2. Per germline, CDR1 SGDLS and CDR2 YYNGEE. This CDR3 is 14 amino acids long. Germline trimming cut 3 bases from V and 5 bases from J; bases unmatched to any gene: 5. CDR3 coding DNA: TGTGCCAGCAGCGCCTCTAGCGGGACGGAGACCCAGTACTTC. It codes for CASSASSGTETQYF.

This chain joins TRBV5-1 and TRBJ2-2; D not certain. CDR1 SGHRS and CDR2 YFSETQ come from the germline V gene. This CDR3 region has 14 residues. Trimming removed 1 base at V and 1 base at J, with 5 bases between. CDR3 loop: CASSLWENTGELFF. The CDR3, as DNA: TGCGCCAGCAGCTTGTGGGAGAACACCGGGGAGCTGTTTTTT.